The clone carrying this TCR beta chain was counted many times. Its antigen is as yet unknown. These data originate in a study of early T cells in non-severe SARS-CoV-2 infection. Overall study context: Sequencing of unsorted whole blood was done on bulk RNA, leaving chains unpaired. Whole-study findings and limits: Matching with VDJdb favored anti-spike CD8 responses (missing private and CD4 specificities).

Between the trimmed V and J ends, which lost 8 bases and 7 bases, there was a span of 12 bases. The CDR3 covers 11 residues. Per germline, CDR1 SNHLY and CDR2 FYNNEI. Unique molecular identifiers tagged individual cDNA molecules. Via MiXCR, TCRdb re-called the 5' RACE reads, giving one row per CDR3 protein. The sample lists around 22,000 distinct CDR3 sequences; 3% to 4% were seen once. The source is an adult who was a healthcare worker with PCR-confirmed SARS-CoV-2 infection or an uninfected control (not recorded which). The chain links TRBV2 to TRBJ2-7, with D hard to call. Sequencing was done on a sample of whole blood. DNA for the CDR3: TGTGCCAGCGCTCTTTCGACGGAGCAGTACTTC. Protein sequence: CASALSTEQYF.